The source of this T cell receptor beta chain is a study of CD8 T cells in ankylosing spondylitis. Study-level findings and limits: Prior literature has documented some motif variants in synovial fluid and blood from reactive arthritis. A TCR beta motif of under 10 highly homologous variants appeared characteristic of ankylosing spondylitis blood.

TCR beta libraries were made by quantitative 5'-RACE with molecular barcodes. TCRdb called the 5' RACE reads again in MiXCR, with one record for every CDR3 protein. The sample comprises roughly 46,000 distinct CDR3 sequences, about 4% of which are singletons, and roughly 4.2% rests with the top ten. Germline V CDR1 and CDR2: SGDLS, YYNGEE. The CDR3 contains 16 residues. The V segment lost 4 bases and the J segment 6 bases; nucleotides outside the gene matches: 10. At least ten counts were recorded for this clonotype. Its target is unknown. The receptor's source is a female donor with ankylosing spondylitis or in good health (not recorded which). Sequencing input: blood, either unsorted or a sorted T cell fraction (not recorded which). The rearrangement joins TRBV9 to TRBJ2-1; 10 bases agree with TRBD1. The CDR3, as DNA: TGTGCCAGCAGCCCCGCGACAGGGGGCGTCCGCAATGAGCAGTTCTTC. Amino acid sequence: CASSPATGGVRNEQFF.